The 13 T cell receptor beta chains below come from one sample, sequenced in a study of T cell responses to AZD1222 COVID-19 vaccine. TCRdb's copy holds only in-frame clones and misses some; the assay was immunoSEQ multiplex PCR. The data hold 140,000 or so clones, with 80% to 90% observed a single time. The specimen was peripheral blood, collected on day 0 of AZD1222 vaccination. All receptors come from an adult in good health.

V and J are TRBV2 and TRBJ2-1; 8 bases are shared with TRBD2. From germline, CDR1 is SNHLY and CDR2 FYNNEI. Trimming cost V 7 bases and J 7 bases; bases outside gene matches: 12. The CDR3 contains 15 residues. Here the CDR3 DNA reads TGTGCCAGCACCCACCGGGGACTAGGAGGGAATGAGCAGTTCTTC. This encodes CASTHRGLGGNEQFF. The variable domain in full, completed from reference TRBV2 and TRBJ2-1, reads EPEVTQTPSHQVTQMGQEVILRCVPISNHLYFYWYRQILGQKVEFLVSFYNNEISEKSEIFDDQFSVERPDGSNFTLKIRSTKLEDSAMYFCASTHRGLGGNEQFFGPGTRLTVL.

The chain couples TRBV10-3 to TRBJ1-4; TRBD1 aligns across 7 bases. The length of the CDR3 is 14 residues. Per germline, CDR1 ENHRY and CDR2 SYGVKD. V gave up 5 bases and J gave up 5 bases; unmatched junction bases: 5. The CDR3 is CAISSGTENEKLFF. The CDR3 DNA sequence: TGTGCCATCAGTTCCGGGACAGAAAATGAAAAACTGTTTTTT.

The chain couples TRBV4-1 to TRBJ2-3; 7 positions match TRBD1. V gave up 2 bases and J gave up 0 bases; unmatched junction bases: 8. Germline CDR1 reads MGHRA; CDR2 reads YSYEKL. This CDR3 has 17 amino acids. The CDR3 protein is CASSQQTGETSTDTQYF. The CDR3 bases are TGCGCCAGCAGCCAACAAACAGGGGAAACTAGCACAGATACGCAGTATTTT.

The table lists this clone with a few counts. CDR3 sequence reads: CASSPGQGPGNTIYF. The CDR3, as DNA: TGTGCCAGCAGCCCAGGACAGGGGCCTGGAAACACCATATATTTT. The chain joins TRBV11-3 to TRBJ1-3, with 9 bases lining up with TRBD1. The germline gives CDR1 SGHNT, CDR2 YENEEA. Germline trimming cut 5 bases from V and 2 bases from J; bases unmatched to any gene: 4. This CDR3 spans 15 amino acids.

The chain uses TRBV12-3 or TRBV12-4 and TRBJ1-1; unclear D gene. The CDR3 runs to 13 residues. Trimming took 3 bases from V and 1 from J, leaving 6 bases between them. CDR3 sequence reads: CASSFKGNTEAFF. The CDR3 coding sequence is TGTGCCAGCAGTTTTAAGGGGAACACTGAAGCTTTCTTT.

The chain combines TRBV19 with TRBJ1-1, with a possible D match to TRBD1 (5 bases). This CDR3 has 12 residues. Germline CDR1 and CDR2: LNHDA and SQIVND (reference sequence). The V gene lost 5 bases and the J gene lost 9 bases, with 13 bases spanning the gap. CDR3 residues: CASSGRPGKAFF. CDR3 bases: TGTGCCAGTAGTGGCCGTCCAGGGAAAGCTTTCTTT.

V usage is TRBV6-5 and J usage is TRBJ2-5; perhaps TRBD1 as D (5 bases). V dropped 6 bases and J dropped 5 bases, with 13 bases sitting between them. Germline CDR1 MNHEY, CDR2 SVGAGI. There are 13 residues in the CDR3. The CDR3, as DNA: TGTGCCAGCAGCCAGGGCCTGGGGGAGACCCAGTACTTC. This gives the protein CASSQGLGETQYF.

The rearrangement joins TRBV19 to TRBJ1-5; 7 bases are a match to TRBD1. The V and J ends lost 10 bases and 4 bases, in that order; junction bases with no gene match: 13. The germline V gene has CDR1 LNHDA and CDR2 SQIVND (reference sequence). The CDR3 spans 15 residues. The CDR3 DNA sequence: TGTGCCACCTCCCGGAGAGGGGGCAGTAATCAGCCCCAGCATTTT. This translates into CATSRRGGSNQPQHF.

V usage is TRBV7-9 and J usage is TRBJ1-5; 8 bases match TRBD1. The V gene's germline CDR1 is SEHNR and CDR2 FQNEAQ (reference sequence). The CDR3 extends over 14 amino acids. V was clipped by 4 bases and J by 7 bases; unmatched bases: 6. The CDR3: CASSSGQGGQPQHF. DNA for the CDR3: TGTGCCAGCAGCTCAGGACAGGGAGGGCAGCCCCAGCATTTT.

The chain has TRBV15 and TRBJ1-4; 9 positions agree with TRBD1. Germline V gene lookup returns CDR1 LNHNV and CDR2 YYDKDF (reference sequence). The V gene end was trimmed by 3 bases and the J gene end by 2 bases; junction bases not matched to a gene: 4. This CDR3 spans 16 amino acids. CDR3 in amino acids: CATSRGQGLTNEKLFF. The CDR3 DNA follows: TGTGCCACCAGCAGGGGACAGGGACTGACTAATGAAAAACTGTTTTTT.

The chain couples TRBV14 to TRBJ1-3, with D possibly TRBD1 on 6 matching bases. The length of the CDR3 is 15 residues. The V end was cut by 4 bases, the J end by 4 bases, with 14 bases between. The germline V gene encodes CDR1 SGHDN and CDR2 FVKESK. CDR3 protein: CASSLSGTPGNTIYF. As DNA, the CDR3 is TGTGCCAGCAGCCTATCCGGGACACCCGGAAACACCATATATTTT.

In its sample, this clone was seen once. V is TRBV6-5 and J is TRBJ1-1, with a weak D call TRBD1 (5 bases). The CDR3 runs to 15 residues. Per the germline V gene, CDR1 is MNHEY and CDR2 is SVGAGI. The ends were cut back, 4 bases at V and 4 bases at J, with 16 bases in the middle. The CDR3 coding sequence is TGTGCCAGCAGTTCATCAGGGTTGGGTGGCACTGAAGCTTTCTTT. Protein: CASSSSGLGGTEAFF.

This chain connects TRBV28 to TRBJ2-1, with a tentative D call TRBD2 (5 bases). The CDR3 runs to 13 residues. Trimming removed 4 bases from V and 10 bases from J, with 14 bases in between. Germline V CDR1 and CDR2: MDHEN, SYDVKM. CDR3 nucleotide sequence: TGTGCCAGCAGTTCCGTGGGAGAAGGGGAGCAGTTCTTC. This sequence encodes CASSSVGEGEQFF. Full variable domain (remainder filled in from reference TRBV28 and TRBJ2-1): DVKVTQSSRYLVKRTGEKVFLECVQDMDHENMFWYRQDPGLGLRLIYFSYDVKMKEKGDIPEGYSVSREKKERFSLILESASTNQTSMYLCASSSVGEGEQFFGPGTRLTVL.